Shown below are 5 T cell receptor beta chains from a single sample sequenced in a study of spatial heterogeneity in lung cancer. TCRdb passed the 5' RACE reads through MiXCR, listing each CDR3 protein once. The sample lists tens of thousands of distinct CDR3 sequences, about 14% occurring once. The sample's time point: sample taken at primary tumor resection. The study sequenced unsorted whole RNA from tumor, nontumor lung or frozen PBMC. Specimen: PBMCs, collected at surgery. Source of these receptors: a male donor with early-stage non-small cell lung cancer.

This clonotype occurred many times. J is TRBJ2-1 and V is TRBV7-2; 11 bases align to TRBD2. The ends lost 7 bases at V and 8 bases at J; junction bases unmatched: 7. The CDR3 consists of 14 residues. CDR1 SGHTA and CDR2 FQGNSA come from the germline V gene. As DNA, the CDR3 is TGTGCCAGCACCACCGGGACTAGCGGCTATGAGCAGTTCTTC. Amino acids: CASTTGTSGYEQFF.

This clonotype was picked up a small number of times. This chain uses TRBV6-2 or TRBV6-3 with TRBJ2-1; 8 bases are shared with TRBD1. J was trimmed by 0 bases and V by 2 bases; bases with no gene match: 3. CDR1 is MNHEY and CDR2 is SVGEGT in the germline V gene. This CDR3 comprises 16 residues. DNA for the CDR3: TGTGCCAGCAGTTACAGGACAGGGAACTCCTACAATGAGCAGTTCTTC. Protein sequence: CASSYRTGNSYNEQFF.

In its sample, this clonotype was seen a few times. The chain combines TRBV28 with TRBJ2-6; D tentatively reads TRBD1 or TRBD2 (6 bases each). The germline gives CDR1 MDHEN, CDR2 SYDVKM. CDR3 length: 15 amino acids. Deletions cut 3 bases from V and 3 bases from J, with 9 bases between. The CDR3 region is CASSFGGDGANVLTF. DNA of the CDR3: TGTGCCAGCAGTTTCGGGGGCGATGGGGCCAACGTCCTGACTTTC.

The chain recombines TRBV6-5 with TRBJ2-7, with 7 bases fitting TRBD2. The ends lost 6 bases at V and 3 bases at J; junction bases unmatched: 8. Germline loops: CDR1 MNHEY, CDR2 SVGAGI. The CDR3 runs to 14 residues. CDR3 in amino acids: CASSARGRNYEQYF. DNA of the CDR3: TGTGCCAGCAGCGCCCGCGGGAGAAACTACGAGCAGTACTTC.

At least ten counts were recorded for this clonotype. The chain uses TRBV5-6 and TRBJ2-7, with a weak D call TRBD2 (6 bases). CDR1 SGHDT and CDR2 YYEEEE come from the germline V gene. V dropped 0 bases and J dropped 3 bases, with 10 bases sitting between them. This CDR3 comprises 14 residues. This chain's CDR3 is CASSLGGGVYEQYF. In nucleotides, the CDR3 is TGTGCCAGCAGCTTGGGTGGCGGGGTCTACGAGCAGTACTTC. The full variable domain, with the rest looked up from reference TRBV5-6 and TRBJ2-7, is DAGVTQSPTHLIKTRGQQVTLRCSPKSGHDTVSWYQQALGQGPQFIFQYYEEEERQRGNFPDRFSGHQFPNYSSELNVNALLLGDSALYLCASSLGGGVYEQYFGPGTRLTVT.